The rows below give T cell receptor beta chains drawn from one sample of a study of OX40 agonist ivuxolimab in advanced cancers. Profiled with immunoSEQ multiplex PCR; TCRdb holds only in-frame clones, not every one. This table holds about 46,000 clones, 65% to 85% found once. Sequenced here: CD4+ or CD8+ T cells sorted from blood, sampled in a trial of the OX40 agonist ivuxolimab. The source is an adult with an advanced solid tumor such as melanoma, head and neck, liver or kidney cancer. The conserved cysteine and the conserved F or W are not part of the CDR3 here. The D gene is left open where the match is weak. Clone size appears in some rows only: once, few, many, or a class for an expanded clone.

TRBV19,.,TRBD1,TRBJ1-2,ASSTGQGQKGGYT
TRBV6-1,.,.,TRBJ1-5,ASNARPTGQPQH
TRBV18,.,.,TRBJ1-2,ASSPQGLANYGYT
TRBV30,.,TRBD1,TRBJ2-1,AWSQGVSVGEQF
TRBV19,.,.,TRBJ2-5,ASTFTGAETQY
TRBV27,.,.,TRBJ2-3,ASSQTDTQY
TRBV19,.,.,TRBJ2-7,ASSTGPYEQY
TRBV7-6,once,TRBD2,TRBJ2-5,ASSAGTSSRETQY
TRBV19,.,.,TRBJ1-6,ASSMAWSSYNSPLH
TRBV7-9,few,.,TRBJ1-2,ASSFTNYGYT
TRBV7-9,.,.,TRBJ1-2,ASSPGDMNYGYT
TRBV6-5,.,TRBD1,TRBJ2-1,ASRTGGIDEQF
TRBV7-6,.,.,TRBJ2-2,ASSLDWGSAQNTGELF
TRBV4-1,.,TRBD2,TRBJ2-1,ASSQPGGHVEQF
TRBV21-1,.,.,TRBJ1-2,ASSKVGRPYGYT
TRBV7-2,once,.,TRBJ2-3,ASSPGVGPTDTQY
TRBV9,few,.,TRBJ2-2,ASSTGQNPLIGELF
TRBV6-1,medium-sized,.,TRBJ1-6,ASGGRSYNSPLH
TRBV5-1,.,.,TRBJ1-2,ASSATGTDGYT
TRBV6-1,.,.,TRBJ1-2,ASRTVVVGYT
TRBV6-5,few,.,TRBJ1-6,ASSYSIQGNSPLH
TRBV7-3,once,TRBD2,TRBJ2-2,ASSASGTSGGGTGELF
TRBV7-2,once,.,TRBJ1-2,ASSLGVGSLNYGYT
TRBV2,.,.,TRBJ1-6,ASSLEEGAYNSPLH
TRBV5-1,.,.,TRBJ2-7,ASSFLGGAYEQY
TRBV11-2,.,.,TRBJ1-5,ASSADRNQPQH
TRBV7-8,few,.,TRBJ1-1,ASSIRRNTEAF
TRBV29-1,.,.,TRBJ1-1,SVVKVDEAF
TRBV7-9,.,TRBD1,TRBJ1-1,ASRPGQGPDTEAF